This passage covers 12 T cell receptor beta chains from one sample sequenced in a study of shared clonotypes between healthy human individuals (dated by TCRdb to 2018 to 2020). Library preparation employed the immunoSEQ multiplex PCR assay. TCRdb took over this immuneACCESS table, retaining in-frame rearrangements with V and J assigned. Such tables are incomplete; in checked studies, under half of the missing clones stem from an unresolved V gene, and the remainder is unexplained. The sample table records 2.3 million or so clones; more than 85% of these occur just once. Roughly 0.36% of the sample rests with the top ten. The sequenced material came from naive CD4+ T cells from PBMCs. What this sample's cell subset or site label stands for: CD45RA+ positively selected. The receptors originated from a man between 18 and 29 years old in good health. Some clones in this sample may be carry-over from other donors' samples.

DNA for the CDR3: TGTGCCAGCAGTGAGTCGGCGACCTTGGAGACCCAGTACTTC. Its protein product is CASSESATLETQYF. V usage is TRBV25-1 and J usage is TRBJ2-5; no clear D. Germline loops: CDR1 MGHDK, CDR2 SYGVNS. Trimming took off 3 bases at V and 5 bases at J, with 13 bases between the two ends. This CDR3 region has 14 residues.

The chain employs TRBV5-1 and TRBJ1-2; 7 bases line up with TRBD1. CDR1 and CDR2 (germline): SGHRS, YFSETQ. Trimming at V came to 1 base and at J to 5 bases, leaving 5 bases not matched to a gene. The CDR3 consists of 14 residues. CDR3 residues: CASSLHDREYGYTF. The DNA of the CDR3 is TGCGCCAGCAGCTTGCATGACAGGGAGTATGGCTACACCTTC. Complete variable domain (other parts from reference TRBV5-1 and TRBJ1-2): KAGVTQTPRYLIKTRGQQVTLSCSPISGHRSVSWYQQTPGQGLQFLFEYFSETQRNKGNFPGRFSGRQFSNSRSEMNVSTLELGDSALYLCASSLHDREYGYTFGSGTRLTVV.

V gene TRBV5-1 combines with J gene TRBJ1-1; TRBD1 might be the D (6 bases). The V end was cut by 6 bases, the J end by 4 bases, with 13 bases between. Germline loops: CDR1 SGHRS, CDR2 YFSETQ. CDR3 size: 13 residues. The CDR3 is CASKLDSITEAFF. The CDR3 coding sequence is TGCGCCAGCAAGCTGGACAGTATCACTGAAGCTTTCTTT.

This chain links TRBV6-4 with TRBJ2-5; D tentatively fits TRBD1 or TRBD2 (5 bases each). This CDR3 region has 15 residues. Germline V gene sequence: CDR1 MRHNA, CDR2 SNTAGT. V dropped 4 bases and J dropped 2 bases, with 14 bases sitting between them. The CDR3 DNA reads as TGTGCCAGCAGTGCCACCCTTGGGGGACAAGAGACCCAGTACTTC. Protein: CASSATLGGQETQYF.

The CDR3 DNA sequence: TGTGCCTGGAGAGGGGGGGGGAACACCCTAACAGATACGCAGTATTTT. It translates to CAWRGGGNTLTDTQYF. The chain is built from TRBV30 and TRBJ2-3; possibly TRBD2 for D (7 bases). Germline V lookup: CDR1 GTSNPN, CDR2 SVGIG (reference sequence). This CDR3 region has 16 residues. Trimming removed 3 bases at V and 3 bases at J, with 19 bases between. The whole variable domain, filled in from reference TRBV30 and TRBJ2-3, reads SQTIHQWPATLVQPVGSPLSLECTVEGTSNPNLYWYRQAAGRGLQLLFYSVGIGQISSEVPQNLSASRPQDRQFILSSKKLLLSDSGFYLCAWRGGGNTLTDTQYFGPGTRLTVL.

The V gene is TRBV7-2, the J gene TRBJ2-7; D call uncertain. V gave up 0 bases and J gave up 0 bases, with 9 bases separating them. The CDR3 has 15 residues. Germline V gene data show CDR1 as SGHTA and CDR2 as FQGNSA. The chain's CDR3 is CASSLAQISSYEQYF. CDR3 in DNA: TGTGCCAGCAGCTTAGCCCAGATTTCCTCCTACGAGCAGTACTTC.

As to this clone: The same CDR3 also results from other DNA sequences found in this sample. This chain joins TRBV6-5 and TRBJ2-7; a possible D gene is TRBD2 (7 bases). Looked up from germline, CDR1 is MNHEY and CDR2 is SVGAGI. Trimming took off 0 bases at V and 2 bases at J, with 11 bases between the two ends. The length of the CDR3 is 15 residues. This CDR3 is CASSYSRGGPYEQYF. The DNA of the CDR3 is TGTGCCAGCAGTTACTCAAGGGGGGGTCCCTACGAGCAGTACTTC.

The chain employs TRBV7-9 and TRBJ2-1, with D perhaps matching TRBD2 (5 bases). Trimming removed 0 bases at V and 4 bases at J, with 13 bases between. From germline, CDR1 is SEHNR and CDR2 FQNEAQ (reference sequence). This CDR3 comprises 16 residues. CDR3 sequence (DNA): TGTGCCAGCAGCTTAGCGCGGGTAGCGCCTTACAATGAGCAGTTCTTC. This codes for CASSLARVAPYNEQFF.

CDR3 nucleotides: TGTGCCAGCAGCCACCGACTTACCCAAGAGACCCAGTACTTC. It yields the protein CASSHRLTQETQYF. The J gene is TRBJ2-5, the V gene TRBV6-6; D call uncertain. The CDR3 extends over 14 amino acids. From germline, CDR1 is MNHNY and CDR2 SVGAGI (reference sequence). Trimming shortened V by 6 bases and J by 1 base, and 12 bases separated the two germline ends.

CDR3 amino acids: CASSLLPDSYGYTF. CDR3 DNA sequence: TGTGCCAGCAGCTTATTGCCAGACTCCTATGGCTACACCTTC. The V call is TRBV7-3, the J call TRBJ1-2; D unclear. Trimming took off 2 bases at V and 4 bases at J, with 11 bases between the two ends. The CDR3 contains 14 residues. Germline-derived CDR1 and CDR2 are SGHTA and FQGTGA.

With regard to this clone: The same CDR3 arises from other DNA sequences in this sample as well. CDR3 DNA sequence: TGTGCCAGTAGTATCGGGCAGGGAGGTGGCTACACCTTC. It encodes CASSIGQGGGYTF. This chain links TRBV19 with TRBJ1-2; D is perhaps TRBD1 (5 bases). CDR1 is LNHDA, CDR2 SQIVND, per germline (reference sequence). The CDR3 covers 13 residues. Deletions cut 3 bases from V and 7 bases from J, with 12 bases between.

This clone appeared a few times. The chain links TRBV5-6 to TRBJ1-5; no definite D call. Trimming removed 4 bases from V and 4 bases from J, with 9 bases in between. This CDR3 has 13 residues. Germline lookup yields CDR1 SGHDT and CDR2 YYEEEE. The DNA of the CDR3 is TGTGCCAGCAGCATACGACCTAATCAGCCCCAGCATTTT. Residues: CASSIRPNQPQHF.